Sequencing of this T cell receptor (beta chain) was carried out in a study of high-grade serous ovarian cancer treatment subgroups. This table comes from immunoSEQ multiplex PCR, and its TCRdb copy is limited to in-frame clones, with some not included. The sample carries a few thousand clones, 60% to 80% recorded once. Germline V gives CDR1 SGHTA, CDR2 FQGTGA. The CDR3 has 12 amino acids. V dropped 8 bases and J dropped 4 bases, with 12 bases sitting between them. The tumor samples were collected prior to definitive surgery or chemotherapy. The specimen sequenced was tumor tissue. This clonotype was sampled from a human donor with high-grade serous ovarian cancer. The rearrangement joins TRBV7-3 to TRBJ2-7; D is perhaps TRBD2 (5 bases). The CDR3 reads CASVEWEYEQYF. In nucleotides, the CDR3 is TGTGCCAGCGTCGAGTGGGAGTACGAGCAGTACTTC.